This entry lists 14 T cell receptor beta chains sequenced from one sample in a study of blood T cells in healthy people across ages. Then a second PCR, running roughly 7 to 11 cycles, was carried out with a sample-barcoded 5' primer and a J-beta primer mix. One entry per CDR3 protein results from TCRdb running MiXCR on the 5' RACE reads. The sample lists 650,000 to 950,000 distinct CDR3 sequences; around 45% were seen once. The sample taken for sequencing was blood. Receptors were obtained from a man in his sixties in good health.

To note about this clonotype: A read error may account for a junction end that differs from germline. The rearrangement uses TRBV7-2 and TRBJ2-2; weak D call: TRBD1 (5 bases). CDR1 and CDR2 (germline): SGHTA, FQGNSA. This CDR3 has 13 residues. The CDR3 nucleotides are TGTGCCAGTAGCTTTCCAGGGTCCGGGGAGCTGTTTTTT. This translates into CASSFPGSGELFF.

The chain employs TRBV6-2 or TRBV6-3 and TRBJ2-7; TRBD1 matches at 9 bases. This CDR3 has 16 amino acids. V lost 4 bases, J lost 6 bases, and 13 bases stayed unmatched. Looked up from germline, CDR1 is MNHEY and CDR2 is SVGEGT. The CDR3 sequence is CASSLIAPGQGVEQYF. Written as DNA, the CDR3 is TGTGCCAGCAGTTTGATAGCCCCGGGACAGGGAGTCGAGCAGTACTTC.

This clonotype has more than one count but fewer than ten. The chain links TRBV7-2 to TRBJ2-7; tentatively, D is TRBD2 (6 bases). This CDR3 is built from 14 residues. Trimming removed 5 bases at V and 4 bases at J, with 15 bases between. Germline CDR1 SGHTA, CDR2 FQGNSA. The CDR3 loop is CASSPLAALYEQYF. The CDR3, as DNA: TGTGCCAGCAGCCCTTTAGCGGCTCTTTACGAGCAGTACTTC. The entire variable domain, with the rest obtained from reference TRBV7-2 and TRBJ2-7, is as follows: GAGVSQSPSNKVTEKGKDVELRCDPISGHTALYWYRQSLGQGLEFLIYFQGNSAPDKSGLPSDRFSAERTGGSVSTLTIQRTQQEDSAVYLCASSPLAALYEQYFGPGTRLTVT.

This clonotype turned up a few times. CDR3 sequence reads: CASSHEYEQYF. DNA for the CDR3: TGTGCCAGCAGCCATGAATACGAGCAGTACTTC. The chain couples TRBV6-2 or TRBV6-3 to TRBJ2-4; no reliable D call. The end of the DNA fits TRBJ2-7 better, so the J call may be wrong. The germline gives CDR1 MNHEY, CDR2 SVGEGT. The CDR3 is made up of 11 amino acids.

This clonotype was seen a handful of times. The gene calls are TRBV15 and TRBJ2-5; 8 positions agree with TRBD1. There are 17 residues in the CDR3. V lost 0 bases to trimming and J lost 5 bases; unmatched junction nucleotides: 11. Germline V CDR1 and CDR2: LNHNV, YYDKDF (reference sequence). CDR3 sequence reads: CATSREGQGTWGETQYF. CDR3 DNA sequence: TGTGCCACCAGCAGAGAAGGACAGGGAACCTGGGGCGAGACCCAGTACTTC.

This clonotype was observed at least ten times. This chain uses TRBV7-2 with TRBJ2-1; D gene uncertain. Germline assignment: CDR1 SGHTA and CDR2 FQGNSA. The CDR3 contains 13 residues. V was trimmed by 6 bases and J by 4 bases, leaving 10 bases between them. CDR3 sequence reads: CASSLGLYNEQFF. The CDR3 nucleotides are TGTGCCAGCAGTTTGGGGTTGTACAATGAGCAGTTCTTC. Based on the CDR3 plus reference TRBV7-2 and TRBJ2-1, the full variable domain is GAGVSQSPSNKVTEKGKDVELRCDPISGHTALYWYRQSLGQGLEFLIYFQGNSAPDKSGLPSDRFSAERTGGSVSTLTIQRTQQEDSAVYLCASSLGLYNEQFFGPGTRLTVL.

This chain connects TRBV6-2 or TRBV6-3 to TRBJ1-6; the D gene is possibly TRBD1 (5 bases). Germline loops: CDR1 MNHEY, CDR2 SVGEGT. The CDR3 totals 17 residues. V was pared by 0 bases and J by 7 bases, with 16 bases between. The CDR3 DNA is TGTGCCAGCAGTTACTCCCCGGGACCGAAAAGCAATTCACCCCTCCACTTT. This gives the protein CASSYSPGPKSNSPLHF.

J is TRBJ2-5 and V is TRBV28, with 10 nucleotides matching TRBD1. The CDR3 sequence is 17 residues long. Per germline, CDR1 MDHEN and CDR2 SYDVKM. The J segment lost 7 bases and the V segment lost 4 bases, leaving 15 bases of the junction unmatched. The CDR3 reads CASSWVGRQGAMRTQYF. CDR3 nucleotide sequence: TGTGCCAGCAGTTGGGTAGGGAGACAGGGGGCTATGCGGACCCAGTACTTC.

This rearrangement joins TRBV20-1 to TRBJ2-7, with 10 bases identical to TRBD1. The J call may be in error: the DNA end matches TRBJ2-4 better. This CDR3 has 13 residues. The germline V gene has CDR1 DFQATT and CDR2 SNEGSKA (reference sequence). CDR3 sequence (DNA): TGCAGTGCTACCCGGACAGGGGGAAACATTCAGTACTTC. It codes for CSATRTGGNIQYF.

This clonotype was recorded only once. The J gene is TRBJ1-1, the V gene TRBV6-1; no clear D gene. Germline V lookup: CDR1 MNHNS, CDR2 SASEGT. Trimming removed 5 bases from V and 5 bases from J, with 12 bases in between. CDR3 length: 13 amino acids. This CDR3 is CASSSTERTEAFF. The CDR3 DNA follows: TGTGCCAGCAGTTCTACAGAACGGACTGAAGCTTTCTTT.

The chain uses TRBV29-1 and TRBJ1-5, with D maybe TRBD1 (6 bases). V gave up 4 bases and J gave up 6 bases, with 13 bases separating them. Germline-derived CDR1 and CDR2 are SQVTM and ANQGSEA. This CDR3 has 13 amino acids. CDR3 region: CSVGGGLGQPQHF. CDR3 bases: TGCAGCGTTGGGGGGGGGCTGGGTCAGCCCCAGCATTTT.

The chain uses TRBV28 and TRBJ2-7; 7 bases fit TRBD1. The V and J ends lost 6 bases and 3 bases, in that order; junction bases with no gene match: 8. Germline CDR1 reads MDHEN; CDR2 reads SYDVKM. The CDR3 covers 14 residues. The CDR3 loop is CASRQDRVNYEQYF. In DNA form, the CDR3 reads TGTGCCAGCAGACAAGACAGGGTCAACTACGAGCAGTACTTC.

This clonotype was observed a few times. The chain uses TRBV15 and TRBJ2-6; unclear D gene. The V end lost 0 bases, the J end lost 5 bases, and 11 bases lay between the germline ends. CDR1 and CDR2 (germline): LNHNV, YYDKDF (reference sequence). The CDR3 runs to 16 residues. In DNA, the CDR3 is TGTGCCACCAGCAGAGATCCAAACAGCAGGGCCAACGTCCTGACTTTC. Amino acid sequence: CATSRDPNSRANVLTF.

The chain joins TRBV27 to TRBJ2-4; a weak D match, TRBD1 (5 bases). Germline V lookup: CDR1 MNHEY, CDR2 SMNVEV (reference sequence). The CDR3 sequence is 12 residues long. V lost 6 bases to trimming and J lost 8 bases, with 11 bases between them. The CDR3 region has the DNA TGTGCCAGCAGCGCGTCAGGGTACATTCAGTACTTC. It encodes CASSASGYIQYF.